Here is one TCR beta chain with its context. This CDR3 region has 14 residues. Germline CDR1 reads LNHDA; CDR2 reads SQIVND (reference sequence). Deletions cut 3 bases from V and 3 bases from J, with 9 bases between. This specimen comes from a study of T-cell reconstitution after alpha-beta-depleted transplantation in children. The authors prepared the TCRbeta library with unique molecular identifiers. TCRdb reprocessed the PCR reads via MiXCR and lists one record per CDR3 protein. This table holds hundreds of thousands of distinct CDR3 sequences, about 11% found once. The sample here was PBMCs from the stem cell graft donor, taken from the stem cell graft. The sequence came from a human donor who donated a stem cell graft to a child with acute myeloid leukemia. The chain has TRBV19 and TRBJ1-5; D remains ambiguous. The CDR3: CASSMDRYNQPQHF. The CDR3 bases are TGTGCCAGTAGTATGGACCGATACAATCAGCCCCAGCATTTT.